Each of the 13 T cell receptor beta chains below was sequenced from the same sample in a study of siplizumab effects on memory and regulatory T cells. Using immunoSEQ multiplex PCR, the repertoire was profiled, and TCRdb retains in-frame clones only, with some absent. The data show 100,000 to 120,000 clones, with just under 95% seen just once and about 1.5% held by the top ten. Sequencing was carried out using CD4+ T cells sorted from blood. The source of these receptors is a human donor in good health.

V is TRBV14 and J is TRBJ1-4; D is perhaps TRBD1 (5 bases). Germline V gene lookup returns CDR1 SGHDN and CDR2 FVKESK. This CDR3 spans 13 amino acids. Trimming pared 4 bases from V and 2 bases from J, leaving 5 bases between. The CDR3 region is CASSRGTNEKLFF. The CDR3, as DNA: TGTGCCAGCAGCCGGGGGACTAATGAAAAACTGTTTTTT.

This clone has a single count. This rearrangement joins TRBV10-1 to TRBJ2-1; TRBD1 matches at 7 bases. CDR3 length: 14 amino acids. Germline V gene data show CDR1 as WNHNN and CDR2 as SYGVQD (reference sequence). V was clipped by 5 bases and J by 4 bases; unmatched bases: 5. CDR3 nucleotide sequence: TGCGCCAGCAGTAAGACAGGGTCATACAATGAGCAGTTCTTC. Its translation is CASSKTGSYNEQFF.

The rearrangement joins TRBV11-2 to TRBJ2-2; 7 bases agree with TRBD2. The CDR3 is 17 residues long. Germline values: CDR1 SGHAT, CDR2 FQNNGV. Trimming removed 4 bases from V and 0 bases from J; junction bases left unmatched: 8. CDR3 sequence: CASSSTTGTTNTGELFF. The CDR3 nucleotides are TGTGCCAGCAGCTCTACCACCGGGACTACGAACACCGGGGAGCTGTTTTTT.

The CDR3 sequence: CASSYSGYDLQSSYNEQFF. CDR3 coding DNA: TGCGCCAGCAGCTATAGCGGATACGACCTACAGAGCTCCTACAATGAGCAGTTCTTC. J is TRBJ2-1 and V is TRBV5-1; TRBD2 is a possible D gene (6 bases). Trimming took 3 bases from V and 0 from J, leaving 22 bases between them. Germline assignment: CDR1 SGHRS and CDR2 YFSETQ. The CDR3 contains 19 residues.

The chain couples TRBV11-2 to TRBJ1-5; D might be TRBD1 (5 bases). V lost 0 bases and J 9 bases, leaving 12 bases between the germline ends. The length of the CDR3 is 14 residues. CDR1 is SGHAT, CDR2 FQNNGV, per germline. Written as DNA, the CDR3 is TGTGCCAGCAGCTTAGAGTCAGGGCCGGGGCCCCAGCATTTT. Translated, it gives CASSLESGPGPQHF.

The chain joins TRBV12-5 to TRBJ1-1, with 8 bases that match TRBD1. Unmatched junction bases numbered 7, after V lost 7 bases and J lost 0 bases. The germline gives CDR1 LGHNT, CDR2 FRNRAP. The CDR3 has 15 amino acids. For the CDR3, the DNA is TGTGCTAGTGACCAGGACAGGGCAGTGAACACTGAAGCTTTCTTT. This codes for CASDQDRAVNTEAFF.

V gene TRBV10-3 combines with J gene TRBJ2-1, with 12 bases matching TRBD2. This CDR3 contains 16 residues. Per germline, CDR1 ENHRY and CDR2 SYGVKD. Trimming removed 10 bases from V and 4 bases from J; junction bases left unmatched: 11. In DNA form, the CDR3 reads TGTGCCACCAACAAGGGCCTAGCGGGGGGGTACAATGAGCAGTTCTTC. Translating it yields CATNKGLAGGYNEQFF.

There are a few counts of this clone. The V call is TRBV18, the J call TRBJ1-2; D is possibly TRBD1 (5 bases). V lost 4 bases and J 3 bases, leaving 9 bases between the germline ends. Germline V CDR1 and CDR2: KGHSH, LQKENI. This CDR3 contains 13 residues. The CDR3 spells CASSQDSYYGYTF. CDR3 in DNA: TGTGCCAGCTCACAAGACAGCTACTATGGCTACACCTTC.

V usage is TRBV19 and J usage is TRBJ1-4; D call uncertain. The length of the CDR3 is 17 residues. Per germline, CDR1 LNHDA and CDR2 SQIVND (reference sequence). The V end lost 4 bases, the J end lost 4 bases, and 19 bases lay between the germline ends. CDR3 amino acids: CASSTPTRPDGNEKLFF. The CDR3 coding sequence is TGTGCCAGTAGTACCCCTACTAGGCCAGATGGTAATGAAAAACTGTTTTTT.

The count of this clone is one. This sequence joins TRBV7-2 and TRBJ2-3; TRBD1 agrees at 8 bases. After removal of 4 bases from V and 3 bases from J, the junction contained 3 bases not matched to a gene. CDR1 and CDR2 (germline): SGHTA, FQGNSA. The CDR3 contains 14 residues. DNA of the CDR3: TGTGCCAGCAGCTGGACAGGGTCGACAGATACGCAGTATTTT. Amino acids: CASSWTGSTDTQYF. Together with reference TRBV7-2 and TRBJ2-3, the CDR3 gives the full variable domain: GAGVSQSPSNKVTEKGKDVELRCDPISGHTALYWYRQSLGQGLEFLIYFQGNSAPDKSGLPSDRFSAERTGGSVSTLTIQRTQQEDSAVYLCASSWTGSTDTQYFGPGTRLTVL.

This chain uses TRBV7-3 with TRBJ2-2; TRBD2 matches 12 bases. Germline V CDR1 and CDR2: SGHTA, FQGTGA. There are 15 residues in the CDR3. V dropped 5 bases and J dropped 6; count of bases not matched to a gene: 4. The CDR3 sequence is CASSALAGGSGELFF. Written as DNA, the CDR3 is TGTGCCAGCAGCGCGCTAGCGGGAGGGTCCGGGGAGCTGTTTTTT.

V gene TRBV30 combines with J gene TRBJ2-4, with D perhaps TRBD2 (5 bases). Trimming shortened V by 1 base and J by 2 bases, and 6 bases separated the two germline ends. The CDR3 consists of 13 residues. Germline lookup yields CDR1 GTSNPN and CDR2 SVGIG (reference sequence). CDR3 amino acids: CAWSDGTKNIQYF. The CDR3 nucleotides are TGTGCCTGGAGTGACGGGACCAAAAACATTCAGTACTTC.

This chain connects TRBV2 to TRBJ1-2, with D unclear. This CDR3 has 11 residues. V was pared by 8 bases and J by 5 bases, with 9 bases between. CDR1 and CDR2 (germline): SNHLY, FYNNEI. DNA for the CDR3: TGTGCCAGCTCCAGGAGTTATGGCTACACCTTC. Amino acid sequence: CASSRSYGYTF. Drawing the rest from reference TRBV2 and TRBJ1-2, the complete variable domain is EPEVTQTPSHQVTQMGQEVILRCVPISNHLYFYWYRQILGQKVEFLVSFYNNEISEKSEIFDDQFSVERPDGSNFTLKIRSTKLEDSAMYFCASSRSYGYTFGSGTRLTVV.